The sequence of this T cell receptor beta chain was determined in a study of vaccination and CD4 T cells after COVID-19. Indicated treatment: roughly 11-day PBMC culture with coronavirus spike peptide pools or control peptides (ViraFEST assay). With the Oncomine TCR Beta short-read assay, DNA from cultured CD4+ T cells was sequenced. TCRdb independently ran MiXCR on the PCR reads; one entry per CDR3 protein. The sample shows over 14,000 distinct CDR3 sequences, about half of them seen only once. This CDR3 has 13 residues. Trimming stripped 5 bases from V and 7 bases from J, with 9 bases between. CDR1 is LNHDA, CDR2 SQIVND, per germline (reference sequence). This clonotype was detected only a few times. Its cognate antigen is unknown.

The specimen sequenced was CD4+ T cells from blood, cultured in vitro. The chain carries TRBV19 and TRBJ1-6, with D possibly TRBD1 on 6 matching bases. The receptor's source is a human donor who had recovered from COVID-19. Written as DNA, the CDR3 is TGTGCCAGTAGTTTGGACAGAAATTCACCCCTCCACTTT. Amino acid sequence: CASSLDRNSPLHF.